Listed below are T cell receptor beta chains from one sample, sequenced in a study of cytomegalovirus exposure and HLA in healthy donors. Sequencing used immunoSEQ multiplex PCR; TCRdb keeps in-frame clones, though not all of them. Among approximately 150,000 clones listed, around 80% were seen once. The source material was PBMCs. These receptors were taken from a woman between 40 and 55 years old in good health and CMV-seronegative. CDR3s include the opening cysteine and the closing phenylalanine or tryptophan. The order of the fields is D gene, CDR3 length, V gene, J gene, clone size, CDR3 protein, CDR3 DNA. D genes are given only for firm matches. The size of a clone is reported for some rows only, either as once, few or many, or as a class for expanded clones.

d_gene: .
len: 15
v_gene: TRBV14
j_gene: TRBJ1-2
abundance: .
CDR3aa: CASSQGQAIPYGYTF
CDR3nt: TGTGCCAGCAGCCAAGGACAGGCGATTCCCTATGGCTACACCTTC

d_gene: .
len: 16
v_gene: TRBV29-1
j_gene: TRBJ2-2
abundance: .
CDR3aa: CSPSMLGAANTGELFF
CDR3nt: TGCAGCCCCTCTATGTTAGGGGCAGCTAACACCGGGGAGCTGTTTTTT

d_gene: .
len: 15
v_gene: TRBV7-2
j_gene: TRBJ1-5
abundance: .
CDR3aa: CASSLRGGSNQPQHF
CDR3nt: TGTGCCAGCAGCTTACGTGGGGGGTCGAATCAGCCCCAGCATTTT

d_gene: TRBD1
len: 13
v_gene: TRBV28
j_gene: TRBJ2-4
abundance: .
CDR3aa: CASGRTGRNIQYF
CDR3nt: TGTGCCAGCGGGCGGACAGGGAGGAACATTCAGTACTTC

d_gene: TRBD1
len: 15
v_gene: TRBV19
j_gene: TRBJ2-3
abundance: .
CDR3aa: CASSGGQGGSKAQYF
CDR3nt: TGTGCCAGTAGTGGGGGACAGGGAGGGTCAAAGGCGCAGTATTTT

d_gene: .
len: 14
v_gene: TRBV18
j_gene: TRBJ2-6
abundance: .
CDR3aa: CASSPLGEANGLTF
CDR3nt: TGTGCCAGCTCACCACTAGGGGAGGCCAACGGCCTGACTTTC

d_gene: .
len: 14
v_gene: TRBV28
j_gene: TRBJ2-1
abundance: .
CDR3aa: CASIRQVRDNEQFF
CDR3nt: TGTGCCAGCATAAGACAGGTTCGGGACAATGAGCAGTTCTTC

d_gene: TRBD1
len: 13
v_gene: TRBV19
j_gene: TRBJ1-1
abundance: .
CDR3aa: CASRGDRGSEAFF
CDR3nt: TGTGCCAGCAGAGGGGACAGAGGGTCTGAAGCTTTCTTT

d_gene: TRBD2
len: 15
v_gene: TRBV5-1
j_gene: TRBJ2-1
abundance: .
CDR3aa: CASLPGLAGAPQQFF
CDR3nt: TGCGCCAGTCTACCGGGACTAGCGGGAGCCCCCCAGCAGTTCTTC

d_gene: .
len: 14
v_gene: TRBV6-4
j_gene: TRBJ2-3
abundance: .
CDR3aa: CASSTGSDSDTQYF
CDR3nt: TGTGCCAGCAGTACAGGGTCGGACAGTGATACGCAGTATTTT

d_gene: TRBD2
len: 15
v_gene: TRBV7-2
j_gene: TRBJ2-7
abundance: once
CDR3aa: CASSWGAGGPGEQYF
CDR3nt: TGTGCCAGCAGCTGGGGAGCGGGGGGGCCAGGCGAGCAGTACTTC

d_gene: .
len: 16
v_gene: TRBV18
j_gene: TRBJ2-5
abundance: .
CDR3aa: CASSPPSGTLQETQYF
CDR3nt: TGTGCCAGCTCACCACCCAGCGGTACTTTACAAGAGACCCAGTACTTC

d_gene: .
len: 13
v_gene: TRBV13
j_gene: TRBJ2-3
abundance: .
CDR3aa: CASSPRRPVTQYF
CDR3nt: TGTGCCAGCAGCCCCCGGAGGCCCGTTACGCAGTATTTT